The 2 T cell receptor beta chains listed next were all sequenced from one sample in a study of T cells after yellow fever vaccination. TCRdb reprocessed the 5' RACE reads via MiXCR and lists one record per CDR3 protein. In the table there are roughly 120,000 distinct CDR3 sequences, around 6.7% of which are singletons. Sequenced here: CD4+ T cells sorted from PBMCs, sampled roughly seven weeks after the first yellow fever vaccination. These receptors originate from a man aged 18 to 35 who received the YFV17D yellow fever vaccine.

This chain uses TRBV19 with TRBJ2-7; D assignment may be TRBD1 or TRBD2 (5 bases each). The germline V and J ends were trimmed by 5 bases and 3 bases, with 11 bases remaining between them. Looked up from germline, CDR1 is LNHDA and CDR2 is SQIVND (reference sequence). The CDR3 is 13 residues long. The CDR3 protein is CASSHGAGYEQYF. CDR3 DNA sequence: TGTGCCAGTAGTCACGGGGCAGGCTACGAGCAGTACTTC.

The chain combines TRBV6-2 or TRBV6-3 with TRBJ1-5; 7 bases line up with TRBD1. V lost 2 bases and J lost 7; bases outside the gene matches: 8. This CDR3 contains 15 residues. Germline CDR1 is MNHEY and CDR2 is SVGEGT. The CDR3 is CASSYHERTGQPQHF. CDR3 DNA: TGTGCCAGCAGTTACCACGAACGGACAGGACAGCCCCAGCATTTT.